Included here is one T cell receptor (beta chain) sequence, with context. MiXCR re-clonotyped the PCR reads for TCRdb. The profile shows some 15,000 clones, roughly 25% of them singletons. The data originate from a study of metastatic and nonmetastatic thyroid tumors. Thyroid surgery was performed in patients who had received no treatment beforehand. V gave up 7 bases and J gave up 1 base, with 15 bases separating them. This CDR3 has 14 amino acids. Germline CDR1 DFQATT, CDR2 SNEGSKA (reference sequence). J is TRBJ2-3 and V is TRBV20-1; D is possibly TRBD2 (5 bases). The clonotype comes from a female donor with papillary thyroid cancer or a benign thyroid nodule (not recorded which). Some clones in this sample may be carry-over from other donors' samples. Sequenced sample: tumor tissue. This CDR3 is CSDAEGTGTDTQYF. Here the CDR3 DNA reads TGCAGTGACGCAGAGGGAACTGGCACAGATACGCAGTATTTT.